The 23 T cell receptor beta chains given below trace back to one sample, sequenced in a study of control samples from healthy donors and cancer patients. The assay was immunoSEQ multiplex PCR, and TCRdb's table has in-frame clones only and misses some. The sample contains 95,000 to 150,000 clones, about 89% of which appear only once. Sequences were obtained from blood. These receptors were collected from a man between 60 and 75 years old in good health.

This clone was picked up one time. The chain combines TRBV4-1 with TRBJ2-7; 9 nucleotides line up with TRBD1. Germline CDR1 reads MGHRA; CDR2 reads YSYEKL. The J segment lost 7 bases and the V segment lost 0 bases, leaving 10 bases of the junction unmatched. CDR3 length: 16 residues. The CDR3 sequence: CASSQDSGTGSSEQYF. The CDR3 DNA reads as TGCGCCAGCAGCCAAGATTCGGGGACAGGGTCCTCGGAGCAGTACTTC.

The chain employs TRBV18 and TRBJ2-2, with D possibly being TRBD2 (5 bases). Germline CDR1 reads KGHSH; CDR2 reads LQKENI. The V end was cut by 3 bases, the J end by 3 bases, with 14 bases between. This CDR3 spans 16 amino acids. As DNA, the CDR3 is TGTGCCAGCTCACCCCCAACGGGAATGGACACCGGGGAGCTGTTTTTT. Translating it yields CASSPPTGMDTGELFF.

DNA for the CDR3: TGTGCCAGCAGCTTGGCCACCCCCACAGATACGCAGTATTTT. It yields the protein CASSLATPTDTQYF. The chain combines TRBV5-6 with TRBJ2-3, with unresolved D. The germline V gene encodes CDR1 SGHDT and CDR2 YYEEEE. Trimming removed 0 bases at V and 2 bases at J, with 7 bases between. This CDR3 has 14 residues.

V usage is TRBV19 and J usage is TRBJ2-3; D perhaps matches TRBD1 (5 bases). Germline values: CDR1 LNHDA, CDR2 SQIVND (reference sequence). Trimming took off 4 bases at V and 6 bases at J, with 14 bases between the two ends. The length of the CDR3 is 14 residues. For the CDR3, the DNA is TGTGCCAGTAGTAACCCAGGGTCTCCTGATACGCAGTATTTT. The encoded protein is CASSNPGSPDTQYF.

This sequence joins TRBV28 and TRBJ2-3; D possibly matches TRBD1 or TRBD2 (7 bases each). CDR3 size: 15 residues. The V gene lost 10 bases and the J gene lost 4 bases, with 21 bases spanning the gap. Germline V gene data show CDR1 as MDHEN and CDR2 as SYDVKM. CDR3 sequence: CATSGGGVLADTQYF. CDR3 sequence (DNA): TGTGCCACTTCAGGGGGGGGCGTCCTCGCAGATACGCAGTATTTT.

The rearrangement links TRBV19 to TRBJ1-5, with D maybe TRBD1 (5 bases). Looked up from germline, CDR1 is LNHDA and CDR2 is SQIVND (reference sequence). V was trimmed by 3 bases and J by 7 bases, leaving 10 bases between them. The CDR3 is 13 amino acids. This chain's CDR3 is CASSMGERQPQHF. The CDR3 DNA sequence: TGTGCCAGTAGTATGGGGGAGAGGCAGCCCCAGCATTTT.

The rearrangement links TRBV28 to TRBJ1-5; D unresolved. Germline V gives CDR1 MDHEN, CDR2 SYDVKM. The V end lost 5 bases, the J end lost 2 bases, and 13 bases lay between the germline ends. This CDR3 comprises 15 residues. The CDR3 DNA follows: TGTGCCAGCAGTCTCCCTATCGACGGCAATCAGCCCCAGCATTTT. Residues: CASSLPIDGNQPQHF.

This chain uses TRBV6-6 with TRBJ2-7; 11 nucleotides agree with TRBD1. The CDR3 covers 16 residues. Losses at the gene ends were 5 bases for V and 7 bases for J; bases not matched to a gene: 13. CDR1 is MNHNY and CDR2 is SVGAGI in the germline V gene (reference sequence). For the CDR3, the DNA is TGTGCCAGCAGTCGCGAGCGGGGACAGGGGGAAGGGGAGCAGTACTTC. Protein product: CASSRERGQGEGEQYF.

V and J are TRBV30 and TRBJ2-7; 8 bases match TRBD2. With 6 bases clipped from V and 0 bases from J, the junction kept 1 base outside the gene matches. Germline V gives CDR1 GTSNPN, CDR2 SVGIG (reference sequence). The CDR3 is made up of 12 amino acids. CDR3 residues: CACGGGSYEQYF. Written as DNA, the CDR3 is TGTGCCTGCGGGGGGGGCTCCTACGAGCAGTACTTC.

The chain recombines TRBV28 with TRBJ2-1; D possibly corresponds to TRBD1 (6 bases). Trimming pared 7 bases from V and 4 bases from J, leaving 14 bases between. The CDR3 has 14 amino acids. Per germline, CDR1 MDHEN and CDR2 SYDVKM. CDR3: CASNPAGAYNEQFF. The CDR3 DNA follows: TGTGCCAGCAACCCGGCAGGGGCTTACAATGAGCAGTTCTTC.

The chain employs TRBV19 and TRBJ1-2, with 7 bases matching TRBD1. With V trimmed by 6 bases and J by 8 bases, 12 bases remained unmatched. Germline assignment: CDR1 LNHDA and CDR2 SQIVND (reference sequence). The CDR3 is made up of 14 amino acids. The CDR3 DNA sequence: TGTGCCAGTAGCCCCCTAGGGGGCAGCTCCGGCTACACCTTC. Translation gives CASSPLGGSSGYTF.

The chain recombines TRBV2 with TRBJ1-2, with D perhaps matching TRBD1 (5 bases). The CDR3 length is 12 residues. Deletions cut 1 base from V and 13 bases from J, with 13 bases between. Germline CDR1 SNHLY, CDR2 FYNNEI. CDR3 nucleotide sequence: TGTGCCAGCAGTGAAGTGGGACCGAGTGTCACCTTC. This codes for CASSEVGPSVTF.

The genes are TRBV6-5 and TRBJ1-3; perhaps TRBD1 as D (5 bases). Germline-derived CDR1 and CDR2 are MNHEY and SVGAGI. The CDR3 totals 16 residues. V was shortened by 4 bases and J by 2 bases, with 15 bases between the two germline ends. In nucleotides, the CDR3 is TGTGCCAGCAGTTCTACCCCGGGACTGACTGGAAACACCATATATTTT. Amino acid sequence: CASSSTPGLTGNTIYF.

The chain couples TRBV28 to TRBJ2-6, with TRBD1 matching over 7 bases. This CDR3 has 15 amino acids. The ends lost 6 bases at V and 4 bases at J; junction bases unmatched: 6. Per germline, CDR1 MDHEN and CDR2 SYDVKM. As DNA, the CDR3 is TGTGCCAGCAGACCTAGGGGGCAGGGGGCCAACGTCCTGACTTTC. Residues: CASRPRGQGANVLTF.

The chain has TRBV4-1 and TRBJ1-5; TRBD1 is a possible D gene (6 bases). This CDR3 contains 16 residues. V dropped 0 bases and J dropped 6 bases, with 15 bases sitting between them. Germline V gene lookup returns CDR1 MGHRA and CDR2 YSYEKL. The CDR3 reads CASSQDRAGVGQPQHF. The CDR3 DNA reads TGCGCCAGCAGCCAAGATCGTGCAGGGGTCGGTCAGCCCCAGCATTTT.

The genes are TRBV4-3 and TRBJ2-3, with D perhaps TRBD2 (6 bases). The CDR3 length is 15 residues. V was pared by 0 bases and J by 1 base, with 8 bases between. CDR1 is LGHNA and CDR2 is YSLEER in the germline V gene. CDR3 in DNA: TGCGCCAGCAGCCAAGAATGGAGGGGCACAGATACGCAGTATTTT. This encodes CASSQEWRGTDTQYF.

The CDR3 here is CASSLGTVAEKLFF. The CDR3 DNA is TGTGCCAGCAGCCTCGGGACAGTTGCTGAAAAACTGTTTTTT. The chain joins TRBV3-1 (or the pseudogene TRBV3-2) to TRBJ1-4, with 7 bases aligning to TRBD1. Germline V gene lookup returns CDR1 LGHDT and CDR2 YNNKEL (reference sequence). V lost 4 bases, J lost 7 bases, and 6 bases stayed unmatched. The CDR3 is 14 amino acids.

CDR3 sequence reads: CASSYGTKNTGELFF. Here the CDR3 DNA reads TGTGCCAGCAGTTACGGGACAAAGAACACCGGGGAGCTGTTTTTT. This rearrangement joins TRBV6-5 to TRBJ2-2, with a weak D call TRBD1 (6 bases). Germline V gives CDR1 MNHEY, CDR2 SVGAGI. Trimming removed 2 bases at V and 1 base at J, with 8 bases between. The CDR3 is 15 residues long.

The chain uses TRBV24-1 and TRBJ2-7; perhaps TRBD1 as D (5 bases). The CDR3 covers 17 residues. V gave up 3 bases and J gave up 6 bases, with 23 bases separating them. Germline assignment: CDR1 KGHDR and CDR2 SFDVKD. The CDR3 coding sequence is TGTGCCACCAGTGATCCAATTACAGGCGATGGAATGGGCGAGCAGTACTTC. It translates to CATSDPITGDGMGEQYF.

This chain links TRBV9 with TRBJ2-3, with 8 bases matching TRBD2. CDR1 and CDR2 (germline): SGDLS, YYNGEE. V was clipped by 4 bases and J by 7 bases; unmatched bases: 11. There are 15 residues in the CDR3. DNA of the CDR3: TGTGCCAGCAGCCCCCTTAGCGGGGCTTCGCATACGCAGTATTTT. Amino acids: CASSPLSGASHTQYF.

This chain links TRBV12-3 or TRBV12-4 with TRBJ2-7, with D hard to call. Trimming stripped 6 bases from V and 3 bases from J, with 9 bases between. The CDR3 length is 12 residues. The CDR3 bases are TGTGCCAGCAGCCCTTTTCACTACGAGCAGTACTTC. Its protein is CASSPFHYEQYF.

This chain links TRBV9 with TRBJ2-5, with 9 nucleotides matching TRBD2. V trimming: 4 bases; J trimming: 7 bases; junction bases outside the gene matches: 8. The CDR3 spans 14 residues. Germline assignment: CDR1 SGDLS and CDR2 YYNGEE. The CDR3 protein is CASSFSGGLGTQYF. CDR3 coding DNA: TGTGCCAGCAGCTTTAGCGGGGGACTGGGGACCCAGTACTTC.

The rearrangement uses TRBV3-1 (or the pseudogene TRBV3-2) and TRBJ1-1; unclear D gene. Germline values: CDR1 LGHDT, CDR2 YNNKEL (reference sequence). CDR3 length: 13 amino acids. Between the trimmed V and J ends, which lost 5 bases and 7 bases, there was a span of 14 bases. The DNA for the CDR3 is TGTGCCAGCAGCTCATTGGGAGTGCGTGAAGCTTTCTTT. It specifies CASSSLGVREAFF.